This T cell receptor (beta chain) was sequenced during a study of T cell responses to AZD1222 COVID-19 vaccine. V gave up 4 bases and J gave up 5 bases; unmatched junction bases: 6. Germline-derived CDR1 and CDR2 are MRHNA and SNTAGT. The CDR3 loop spans 15 amino acids. The data were produced by immunoSEQ multiplex PCR, yet TCRdb's version contains in-frame clones alone and is incomplete. The table shows under 80,000 clones, with roughly 84% occurring only once. This rearrangement joins TRBV6-4 to TRBJ2-2, with 8 bases identical to TRBD2. This specimen was peripheral blood, taken on day 0 of AZD1222 vaccination. The clonotype comes from an adult in good health. In DNA, the CDR3 is TGTGCCAGCAGTGTCGGGACTAGGCAGACCGGGGAGCTGTTTTTT. Amino acids: CASSVGTRQTGELFF.